Each of the 5 T cell receptor beta chains below was sequenced from the same sample in a study of long-term antiretroviral therapy in people with HIV. It was version v3.0 of the immunoSEQ assay that was run at survey level. The data were produced by immunoSEQ multiplex PCR, yet TCRdb's version contains in-frame clones alone and is incomplete. The sample carries under 25,000 clones, around four fifths recorded once. Sample: unsorted PBMCs, taken 1.6 years after starting antiretroviral therapy. Receptors originate from a man between 40 and 49 years old with HIV.

The chain carries TRBV5-1 and TRBJ2-2, with TRBD1 identical over 7 bases. The CDR3 length is 14 residues. V lost 5 bases to trimming and J lost 6 bases; unmatched junction nucleotides: 7. CDR1 is SGHRS and CDR2 is YFSETQ in the germline V gene. CDR3 in DNA: TGCGCCAGCAGATGGGACAGTAGCGCCGGGGAGCTGTTTTTT. Protein: CASRWDSSAGELFF.

V and J are TRBV7-6 and TRBJ2-6, with D possibly being TRBD1 or TRBD2 (5 bases each). V dropped 8 bases and J dropped 2 bases, with 25 bases sitting between them. Germline-derived CDR1 and CDR2 are SGHVS and FNYEAQ. The length of the CDR3 is 19 residues. The CDR3 loop is CASLPYPLTGLTGANVLTF. The CDR3, as DNA: TGTGCCAGCCTGCCCTATCCCTTAACGGGGCTTACTGGGGCCAACGTCCTGACTTTC.

This chain joins TRBV25-1 and TRBJ2-7, with D hard to call. V lost 4 bases and J 3 bases, leaving 7 bases between the germline ends. The CDR3 spans 12 residues. Germline CDR1 reads MGHDK; CDR2 reads SYGVNS. Written as DNA, the CDR3 is TGTGCCAGCAGTGCCTCAGTCTACGAGCAGTACTTC. As protein: CASSASVYEQYF.

The chain carries TRBV5-1 and TRBJ1-1; unclear D gene. V lost 3 bases to trimming and J lost 7 bases, with 10 bases between them. Germline V lookup: CDR1 SGHRS, CDR2 YFSETQ. The CDR3 length is 12 residues. CDR3 nucleotides: TGCGCCAGCAGCTCCCCTTCTCGTGAAGCTTTCTTT. Protein: CASSSPSREAFF.

This clone was observed a handful of times. This sequence joins TRBV18 and TRBJ2-1; TRBD1 matches 9 bases. Germline loops: CDR1 KGHSH, CDR2 LQKENI. V lost 3 bases to trimming and J lost 5 bases; unmatched junction nucleotides: 5. The CDR3 has 15 amino acids. The CDR3: CASSPGQGRNNEQFF. The CDR3 DNA follows: TGTGCCAGCTCACCTGGACAGGGGAGGAACAATGAGCAGTTCTTC.